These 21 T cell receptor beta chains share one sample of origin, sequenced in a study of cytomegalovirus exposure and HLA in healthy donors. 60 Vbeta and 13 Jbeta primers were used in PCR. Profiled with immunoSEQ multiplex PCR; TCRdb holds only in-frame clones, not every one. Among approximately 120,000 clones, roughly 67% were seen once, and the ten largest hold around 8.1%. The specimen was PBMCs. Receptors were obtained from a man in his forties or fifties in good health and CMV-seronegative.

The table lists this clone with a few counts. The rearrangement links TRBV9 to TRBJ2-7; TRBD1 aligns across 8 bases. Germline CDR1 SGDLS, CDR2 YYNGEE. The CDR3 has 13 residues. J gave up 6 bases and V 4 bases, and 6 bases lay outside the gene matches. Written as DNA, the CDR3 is TGTGCCAGCAGCCTCGGGACAGGCCCCGAGCAGTACTTC. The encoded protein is CASSLGTGPEQYF. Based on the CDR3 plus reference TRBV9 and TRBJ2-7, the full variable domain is DSGVTQTPKHLITATGQRVTLRCSPRSGDLSVYWYQQSLDQGLQFLIQYYNGEERAKGNILERFSAQQFPDLHSELNLSSLELGDSALYFCASSLGTGPEQYFGPGTRLTVT.

The CDR3 sequence: CASSTSTGGAETQYF. The CDR3 DNA is TGTGCCAGCAGCACCAGTACCGGGGGGGCAGAGACCCAGTACTTC. The chain carries TRBV7-8 and TRBJ2-5; 8 bases map to TRBD2. V lost 5 bases and J lost 4; bases outside the gene matches: 9. This CDR3 is built from 15 residues. The germline CDR1 and CDR2 sequences are SGHVS and FQNEAQ.

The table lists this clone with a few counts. Here the CDR3 DNA reads TGTGCCAGCAGCGGGGGGGCCGCCTACGAGCAGTACTTC. It yields the protein CASSGGAAYEQYF. The chain is built from TRBV2 and TRBJ2-7; 8 bases align to TRBD2. Looked up from germline, CDR1 is SNHLY and CDR2 is FYNNEI. CDR3 length: 13 amino acids. V shed 6 bases, J shed 2 bases, and the junction held 3 bases outside the gene matches.

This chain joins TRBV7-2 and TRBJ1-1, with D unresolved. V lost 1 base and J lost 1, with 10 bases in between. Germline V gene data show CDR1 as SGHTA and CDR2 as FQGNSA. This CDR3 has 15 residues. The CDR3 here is CASSLGLTPNTEAFF. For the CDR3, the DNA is TGTGCCAGCAGCTTAGGGTTGACACCGAACACTGAAGCTTTCTTT.

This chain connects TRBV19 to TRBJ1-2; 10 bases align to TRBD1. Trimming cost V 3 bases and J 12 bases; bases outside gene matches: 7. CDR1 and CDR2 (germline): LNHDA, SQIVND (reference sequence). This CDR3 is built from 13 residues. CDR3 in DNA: TGTGCCAGTAGTATTTCGACAGGGGGCGATAACACCTTC. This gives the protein CASSISTGGDNTF.

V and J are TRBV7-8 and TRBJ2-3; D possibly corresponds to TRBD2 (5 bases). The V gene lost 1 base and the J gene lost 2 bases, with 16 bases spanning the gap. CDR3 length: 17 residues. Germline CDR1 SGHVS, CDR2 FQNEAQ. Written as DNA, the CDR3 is TGTGCCAGCAGCTTAGACCCTTTCCGGGGAACCACAGATACGCAGTATTTT. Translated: CASSLDPFRGTTDTQYF.

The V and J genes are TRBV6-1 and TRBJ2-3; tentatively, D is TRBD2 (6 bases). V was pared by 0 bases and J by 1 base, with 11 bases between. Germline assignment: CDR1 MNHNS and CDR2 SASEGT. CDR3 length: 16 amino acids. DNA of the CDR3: TGTGCCAGCAGTGAAGCGCGGGAACTCCGCACAGATACGCAGTATTTT. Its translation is CASSEARELRTDTQYF.

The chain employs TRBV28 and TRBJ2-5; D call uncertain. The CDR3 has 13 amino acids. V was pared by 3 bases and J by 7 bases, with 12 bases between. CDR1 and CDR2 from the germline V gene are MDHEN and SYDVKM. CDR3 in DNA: TGTGCCAGCAGTTTGACCCAGGATCGGACCCAGTACTTC. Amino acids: CASSLTQDRTQYF.

The CDR3 region is CASSVGASGGGTGELFF. Written as DNA, the CDR3 is TGTGCCAGCAGCGTAGGGGCTAGCGGGGGGGGAACCGGGGAGCTGTTTTTT. The chain joins TRBV9 to TRBJ2-2; 12 nucleotides agree with TRBD2. This CDR3 spans 17 amino acids. V was clipped by 0 bases and J by 5 bases; unmatched bases: 5. From germline, CDR1 is SGDLS and CDR2 YYNGEE.

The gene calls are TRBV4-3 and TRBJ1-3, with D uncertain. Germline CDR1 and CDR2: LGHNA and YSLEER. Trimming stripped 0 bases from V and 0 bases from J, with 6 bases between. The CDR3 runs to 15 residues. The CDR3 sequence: CASSQDHSSGNTIYF. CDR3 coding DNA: TGCGCCAGCAGCCAAGACCACAGCTCTGGAAACACCATATATTTT.

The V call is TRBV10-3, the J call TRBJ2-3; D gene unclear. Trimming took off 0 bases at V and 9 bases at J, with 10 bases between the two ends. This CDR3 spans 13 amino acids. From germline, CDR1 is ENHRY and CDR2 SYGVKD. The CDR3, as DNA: TGTGCCATCAGTGAGTCGGAGCAGAAGACGCAGTATTTT. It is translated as CAISESEQKTQYF.

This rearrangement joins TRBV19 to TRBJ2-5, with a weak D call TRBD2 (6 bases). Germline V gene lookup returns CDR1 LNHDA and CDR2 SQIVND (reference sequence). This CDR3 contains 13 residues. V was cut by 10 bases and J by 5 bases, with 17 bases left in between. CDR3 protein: CATRRDLRETQYF. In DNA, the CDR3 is TGTGCCACGCGGAGGGACCTCCGGGAGACCCAGTACTTC. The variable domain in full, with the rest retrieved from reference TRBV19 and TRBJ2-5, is DGGITQSPKYLFRKEGQNVTLSCEQNLNHDAMYWYRQDPGQGLRLIYYSQIVNDFQKGDIAEGYSVSREKKESFPLTVTSAQKNPTAFYLCATRRDLRETQYFGPGTRLLVL.

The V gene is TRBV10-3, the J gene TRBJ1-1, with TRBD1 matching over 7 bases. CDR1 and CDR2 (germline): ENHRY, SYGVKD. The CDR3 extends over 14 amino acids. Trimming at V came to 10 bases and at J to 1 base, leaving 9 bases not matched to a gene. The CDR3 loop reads CASSDRVANTEAFF. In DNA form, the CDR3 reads TGTGCCAGCTCTGACAGGGTGGCGAACACTGAAGCTTTCTTT.

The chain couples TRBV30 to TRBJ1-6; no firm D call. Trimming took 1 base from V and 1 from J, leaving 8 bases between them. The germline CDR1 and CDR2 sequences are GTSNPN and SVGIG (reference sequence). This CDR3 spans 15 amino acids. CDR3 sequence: CAWSASGSYNSPLHF. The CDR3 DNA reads TGTGCCTGGAGTGCCTCGGGGTCCTATAATTCACCCCTCCACTTT.

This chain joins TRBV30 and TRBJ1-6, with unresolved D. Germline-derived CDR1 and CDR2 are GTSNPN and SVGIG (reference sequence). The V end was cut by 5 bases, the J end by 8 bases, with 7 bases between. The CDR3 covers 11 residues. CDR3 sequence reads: CAWGRDSPLHF. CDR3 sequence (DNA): TGTGCCTGGGGGAGGGATTCACCCCTCCACTTT.

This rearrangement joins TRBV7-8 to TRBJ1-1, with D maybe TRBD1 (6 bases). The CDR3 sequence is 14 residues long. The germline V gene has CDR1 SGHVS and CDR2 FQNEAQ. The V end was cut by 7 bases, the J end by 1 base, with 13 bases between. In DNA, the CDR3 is TGTGCCAGCAAATACAGGGAGGGGAACACTGAAGCTTTCTTT. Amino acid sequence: CASKYREGNTEAFF.

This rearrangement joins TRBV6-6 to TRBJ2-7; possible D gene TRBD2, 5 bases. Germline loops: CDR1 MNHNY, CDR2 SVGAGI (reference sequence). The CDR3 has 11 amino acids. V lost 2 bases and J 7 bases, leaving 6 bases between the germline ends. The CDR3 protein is CASSYRDEQYF. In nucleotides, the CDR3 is TGTGCCAGCAGTTACCGGGATGAGCAGTACTTC.

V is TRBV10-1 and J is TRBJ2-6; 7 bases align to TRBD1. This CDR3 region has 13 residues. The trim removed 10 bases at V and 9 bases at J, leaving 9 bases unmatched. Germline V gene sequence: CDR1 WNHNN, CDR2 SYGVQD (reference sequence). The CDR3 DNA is TGCGCCACCAGAGGGGACAGACGCAACGTCCTGACTTTC. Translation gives CATRGDRRNVLTF.

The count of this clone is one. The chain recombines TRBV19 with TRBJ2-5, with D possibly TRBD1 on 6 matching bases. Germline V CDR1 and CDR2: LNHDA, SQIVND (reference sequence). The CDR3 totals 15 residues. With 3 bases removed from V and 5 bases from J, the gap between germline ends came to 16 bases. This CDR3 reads CASSIQGWVGETQYF. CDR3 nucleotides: TGTGCCAGTAGTATCCAGGGGTGGGTAGGGGAGACCCAGTACTTC.

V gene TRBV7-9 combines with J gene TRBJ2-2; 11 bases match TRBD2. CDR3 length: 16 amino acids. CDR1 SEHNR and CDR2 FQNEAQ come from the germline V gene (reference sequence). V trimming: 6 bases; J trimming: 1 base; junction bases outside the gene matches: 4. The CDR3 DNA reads TGTGCCAGCAGGCAGACTAGCGGGGTGAACACCGGGGAGCTGTTTTTT. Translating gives CASRQTSGVNTGELFF.

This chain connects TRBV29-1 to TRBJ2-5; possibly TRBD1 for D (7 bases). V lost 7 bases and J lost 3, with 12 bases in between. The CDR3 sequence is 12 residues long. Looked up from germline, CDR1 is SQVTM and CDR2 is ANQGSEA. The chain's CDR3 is CSEQGGEETQYF. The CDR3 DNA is TGCAGCGAGCAGGGGGGCGAAGAGACCCAGTACTTC.